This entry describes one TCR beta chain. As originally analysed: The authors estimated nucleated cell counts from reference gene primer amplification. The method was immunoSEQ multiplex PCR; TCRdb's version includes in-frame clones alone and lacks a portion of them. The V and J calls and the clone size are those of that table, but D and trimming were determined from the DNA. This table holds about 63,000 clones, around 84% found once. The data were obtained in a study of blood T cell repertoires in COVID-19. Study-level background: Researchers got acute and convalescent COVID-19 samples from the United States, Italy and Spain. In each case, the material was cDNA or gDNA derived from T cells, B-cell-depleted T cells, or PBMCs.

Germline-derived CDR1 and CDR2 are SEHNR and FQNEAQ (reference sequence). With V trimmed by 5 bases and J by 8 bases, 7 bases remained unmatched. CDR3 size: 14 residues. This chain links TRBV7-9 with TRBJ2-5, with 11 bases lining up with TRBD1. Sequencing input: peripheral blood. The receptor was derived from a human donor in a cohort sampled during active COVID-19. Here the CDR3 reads CASSTGQGDNTQYF. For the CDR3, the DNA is TGTGCCAGCAGCACGGGACAGGGGGATAACACCCAGTACTTC.